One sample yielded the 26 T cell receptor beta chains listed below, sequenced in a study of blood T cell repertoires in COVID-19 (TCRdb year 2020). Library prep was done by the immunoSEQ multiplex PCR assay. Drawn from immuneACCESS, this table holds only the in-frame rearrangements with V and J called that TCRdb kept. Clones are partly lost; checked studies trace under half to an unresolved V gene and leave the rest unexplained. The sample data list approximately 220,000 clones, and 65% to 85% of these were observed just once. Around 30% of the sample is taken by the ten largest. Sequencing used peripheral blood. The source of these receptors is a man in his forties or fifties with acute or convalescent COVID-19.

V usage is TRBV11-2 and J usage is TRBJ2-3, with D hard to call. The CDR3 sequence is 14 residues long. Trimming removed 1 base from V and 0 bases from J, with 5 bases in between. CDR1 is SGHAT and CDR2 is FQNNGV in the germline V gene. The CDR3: CASSLVASTDTQYF. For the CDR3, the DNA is TGTGCCAGCAGCTTAGTGGCCAGCACAGATACGCAGTATTTT.

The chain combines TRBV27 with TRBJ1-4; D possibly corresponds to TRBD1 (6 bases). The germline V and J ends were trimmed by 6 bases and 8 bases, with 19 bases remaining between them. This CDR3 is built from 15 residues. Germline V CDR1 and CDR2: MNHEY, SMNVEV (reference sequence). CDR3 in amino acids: CASSPDSLRKEKLFF. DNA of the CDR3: TGTGCCAGCAGCCCGGACAGCCTGCGGAAGGAAAAACTGTTTTTT.

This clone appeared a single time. The CDR3 DNA reads as TGTGCCAGCAGCCGGGACATGAGCTACGAGCAGTACTTC. Its protein product is CASSRDMSYEQYF. The genes are TRBV6-5 and TRBJ2-7, with a tentative D call TRBD1 (6 bases). This CDR3 is built from 13 residues. V was pared by 6 bases and J by 3 bases, with 12 bases between. CDR1 is MNHEY and CDR2 is SVGAGI in the germline V gene.

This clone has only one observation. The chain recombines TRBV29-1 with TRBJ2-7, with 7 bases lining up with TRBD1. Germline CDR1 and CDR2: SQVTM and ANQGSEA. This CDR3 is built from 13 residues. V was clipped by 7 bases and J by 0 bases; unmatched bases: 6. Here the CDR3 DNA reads TGCAGCGCAACCGGGACAGCCTCCTACGAGCAGTACTTC. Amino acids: CSATGTASYEQYF.

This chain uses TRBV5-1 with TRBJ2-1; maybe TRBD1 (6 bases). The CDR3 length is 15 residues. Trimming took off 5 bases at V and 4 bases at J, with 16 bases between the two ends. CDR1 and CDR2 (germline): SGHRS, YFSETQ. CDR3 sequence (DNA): TGCGCCAGCAGTTACCGGACAGAGTTTTACAATGAGCAGTTCTTC. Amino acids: CASSYRTEFYNEQFF.

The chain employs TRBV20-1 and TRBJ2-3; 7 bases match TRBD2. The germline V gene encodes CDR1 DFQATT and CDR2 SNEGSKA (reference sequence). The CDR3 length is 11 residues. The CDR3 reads CSPSGPDTQYF. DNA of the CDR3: TGCAGCCCTAGCGGACCAGATACGCAGTATTTT.

CDR3: CASSPYGTGGTGANVLTF. CDR3 nucleotide sequence: TGTGCCAGCTCACCTTACGGGACAGGGGGCACTGGGGCCAACGTCCTGACTTTC. The chain links TRBV18 to TRBJ2-6; TRBD1 matches 12 bases. CDR1 is KGHSH and CDR2 is LQKENI in the germline V gene. This CDR3 spans 18 amino acids. With V trimmed by 3 bases and J by 2 bases, 5 bases remained unmatched.

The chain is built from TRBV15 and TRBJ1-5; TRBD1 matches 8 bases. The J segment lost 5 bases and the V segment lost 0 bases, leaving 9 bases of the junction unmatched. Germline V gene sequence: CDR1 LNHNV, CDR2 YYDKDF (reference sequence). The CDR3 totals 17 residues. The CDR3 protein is CATSRDKNRGKHQPQHF. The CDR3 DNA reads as TGTGCCACCAGCAGAGATAAGAACAGGGGGAAACATCAGCCCCAGCATTTT.

The CDR3 is CASSLLERSSYNEQFF. Written as DNA, the CDR3 is TGTGCCAGCAGTTTATTAGAGCGCAGCTCCTACAATGAGCAGTTCTTC. The J gene is TRBJ2-1, the V gene TRBV27; D call uncertain. The CDR3 is made up of 16 amino acids. With 1 base removed from V and 0 bases from J, the gap between germline ends came to 10 bases. Germline CDR1 reads MNHEY; CDR2 reads SMNVEV (reference sequence).

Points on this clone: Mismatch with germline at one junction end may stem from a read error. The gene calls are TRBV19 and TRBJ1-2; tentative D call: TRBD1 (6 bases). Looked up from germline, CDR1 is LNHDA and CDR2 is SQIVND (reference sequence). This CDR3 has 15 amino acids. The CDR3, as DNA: TGTGCCAGTAGCATAGCCAGGGGACCTAACTATGGCTACACCTTC. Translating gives CASSIARGPNYGYTF.

DNA of the CDR3: TGTGCCAGCAGCGTAGGGGCAACCGAAGCGGGAGGGGAGACCCAGTACTTC. It encodes CASSVGATEAGGETQYF. The genes are TRBV9 and TRBJ2-5, with 10 positions matching TRBD2. V trimming: 0 bases; J trimming: 5 bases; junction bases outside the gene matches: 10. The CDR3 is made up of 17 amino acids. From germline, CDR1 is SGDLS and CDR2 YYNGEE. The full variable domain, its missing parts supplied by reference TRBV9 and TRBJ2-5, is DSGVTQTPKHLITATGQRVTLRCSPRSGDLSVYWYQQSLDQGLQFLIQYYNGEERAKGNILERFSAQQFPDLHSELNLSSLELGDSALYFCASSVGATEAGGETQYFGPGTRLLVL.

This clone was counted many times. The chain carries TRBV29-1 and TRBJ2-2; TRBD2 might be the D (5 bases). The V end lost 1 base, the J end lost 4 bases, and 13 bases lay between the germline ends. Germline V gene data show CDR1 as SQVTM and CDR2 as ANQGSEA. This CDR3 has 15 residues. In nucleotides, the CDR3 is TGCAGCGTTGAAGGGGCCACTAGTTCCACCGGGGAGCTGTTTTTT. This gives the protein CSVEGATSSTGELFF.

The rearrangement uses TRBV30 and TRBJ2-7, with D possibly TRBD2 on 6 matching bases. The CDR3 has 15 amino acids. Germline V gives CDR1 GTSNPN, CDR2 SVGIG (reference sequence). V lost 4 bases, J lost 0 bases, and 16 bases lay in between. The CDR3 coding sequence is TGTGCCTGGACGCAGGAGGGGTCGATCTCCTACGAGCAGTACTTC. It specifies CAWTQEGSISYEQYF.

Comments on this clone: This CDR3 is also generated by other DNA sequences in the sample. The CDR3 DNA is TGTGCCAGCAGCTTAGATGGGGGAGGGAATCAGCCCCAGCATTTT. It codes for CASSLDGGGNQPQHF. This rearrangement joins TRBV7-2 to TRBJ1-5, with a possible D match to TRBD1 (5 bases). The ends were cut back, 1 base at V and 4 bases at J, with 11 bases in the middle. There are 15 residues in the CDR3. The V gene's germline CDR1 is SGHTA and CDR2 FQGNSA.

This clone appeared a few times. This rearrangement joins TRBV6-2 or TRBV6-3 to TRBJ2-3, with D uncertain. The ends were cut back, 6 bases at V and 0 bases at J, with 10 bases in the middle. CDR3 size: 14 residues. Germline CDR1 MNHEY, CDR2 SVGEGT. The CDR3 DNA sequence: TGTGCCAGCAGCCCGCCGGTTAGCACAGATACGCAGTATTTT. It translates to CASSPPVSTDTQYF.

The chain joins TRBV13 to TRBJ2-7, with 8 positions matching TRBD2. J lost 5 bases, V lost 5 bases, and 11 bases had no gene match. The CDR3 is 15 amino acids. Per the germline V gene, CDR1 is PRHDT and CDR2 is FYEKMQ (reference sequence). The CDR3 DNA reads TGTGCCAGCAGCGTACGAAGTAGCGGGATCAACGAGCAGTACTTC. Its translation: CASSVRSSGINEQYF.

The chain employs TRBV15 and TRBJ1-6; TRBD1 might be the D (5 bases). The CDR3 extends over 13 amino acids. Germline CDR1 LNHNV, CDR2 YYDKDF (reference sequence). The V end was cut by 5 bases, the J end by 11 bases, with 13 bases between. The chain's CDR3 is CATSGERGTPLHF. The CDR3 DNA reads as TGTGCCACCAGCGGCGAGCGGGGGACACCCCTCCACTTT. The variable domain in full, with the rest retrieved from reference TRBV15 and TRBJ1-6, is DAMVIQNPRYQVTQFGKPVTLSCSQTLNHNVMYWYQQKSSQAPKLLFHYYDKDFNNEADTPDNFQSRRPNTSFCFLDIRSPGLGDTAMYLCATSGERGTPLHFGNGTRLTVT.

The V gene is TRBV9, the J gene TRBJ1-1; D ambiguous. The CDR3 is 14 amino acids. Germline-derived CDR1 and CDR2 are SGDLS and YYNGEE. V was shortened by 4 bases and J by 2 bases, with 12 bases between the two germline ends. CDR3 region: CASSSTRGNTEAFF. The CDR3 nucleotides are TGTGCCAGCAGCTCCACCCGGGGTAACACTGAAGCTTTCTTT. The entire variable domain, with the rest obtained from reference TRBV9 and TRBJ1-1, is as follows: DSGVTQTPKHLITATGQRVTLRCSPRSGDLSVYWYQQSLDQGLQFLIQYYNGEERAKGNILERFSAQQFPDLHSELNLSSLELGDSALYFCASSSTRGNTEAFFGQGTRLTVV.

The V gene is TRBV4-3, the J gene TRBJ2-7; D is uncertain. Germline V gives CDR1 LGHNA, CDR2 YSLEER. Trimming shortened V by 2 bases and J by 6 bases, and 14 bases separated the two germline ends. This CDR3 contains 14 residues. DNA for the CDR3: TGCGCCAGCAGCCAATTTACTACCCCTATCGAGCAGTACTTC. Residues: CASSQFTTPIEQYF.

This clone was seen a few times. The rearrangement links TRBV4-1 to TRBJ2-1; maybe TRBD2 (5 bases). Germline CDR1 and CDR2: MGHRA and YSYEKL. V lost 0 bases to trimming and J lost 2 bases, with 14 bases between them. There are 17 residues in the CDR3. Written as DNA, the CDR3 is TGCGCCAGCAGCCAAGATGAAAGGACTCTCACCTACAATGAGCAGTTCTTC. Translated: CASSQDERTLTYNEQFF.

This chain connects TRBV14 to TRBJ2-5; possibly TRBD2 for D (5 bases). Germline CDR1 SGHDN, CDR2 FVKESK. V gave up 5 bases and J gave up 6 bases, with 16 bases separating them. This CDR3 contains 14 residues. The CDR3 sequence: CASSSLGREKTQYF. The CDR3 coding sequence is TGTGCCAGCAGCTCGCTAGGACGGGAAAAGACCCAGTACTTC.

The CDR3 DNA sequence: TGTGCCAGCAGCTTGGCTAGCGGGAGATCCTACAATGAGCAGTTCTTC. Residues: CASSLASGRSYNEQFF. The genes are TRBV5-4 and TRBJ2-1; 10 bases match TRBD2. The V gene's germline CDR1 is SGHNT and CDR2 YYREEE (reference sequence). Trimming took 0 bases from V and 1 from J; bases not matched to a gene: 1. There are 16 residues in the CDR3.

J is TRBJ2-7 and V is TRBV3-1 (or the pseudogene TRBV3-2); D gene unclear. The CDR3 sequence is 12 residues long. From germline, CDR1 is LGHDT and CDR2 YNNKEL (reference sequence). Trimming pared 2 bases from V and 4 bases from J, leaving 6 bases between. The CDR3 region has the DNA TGTGCCAGCAGCCAATTCCAATACGAGCAGTACTTC. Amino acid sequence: CASSQFQYEQYF.

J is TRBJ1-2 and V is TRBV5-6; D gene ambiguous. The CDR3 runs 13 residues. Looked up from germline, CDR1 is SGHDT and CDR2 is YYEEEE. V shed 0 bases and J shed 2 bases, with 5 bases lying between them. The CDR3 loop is CASSLGQNYGYTF. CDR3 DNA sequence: TGTGCCAGCAGCTTGGGTCAAAACTATGGCTACACCTTC.

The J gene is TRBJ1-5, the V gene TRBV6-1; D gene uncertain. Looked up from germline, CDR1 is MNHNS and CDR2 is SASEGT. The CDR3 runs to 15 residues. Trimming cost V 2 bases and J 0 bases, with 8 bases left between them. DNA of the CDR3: TGTGCCAGCAGTGAACGGAGGGTTAGCAATCAGCCCCAGCATTTT. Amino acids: CASSERRVSNQPQHF.

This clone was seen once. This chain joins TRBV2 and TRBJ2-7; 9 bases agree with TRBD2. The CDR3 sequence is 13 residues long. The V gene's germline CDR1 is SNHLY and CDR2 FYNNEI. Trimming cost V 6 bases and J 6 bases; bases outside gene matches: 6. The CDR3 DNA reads TGTGCCAGCAGCCCTAGCGGGAAAGGCGAGCAGTACTTC. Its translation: CASSPSGKGEQYF.